These T cell receptor beta chains were read from a single sample in a study of control samples from healthy donors and cancer patients. The data were produced by immunoSEQ multiplex PCR, yet TCRdb's version contains in-frame clones alone and is incomplete. Of 100,000 to 150,000 clones listed, 92% are singletons. The sequenced sample was blood. These receptors were obtained from a woman aged 45-65 years in good health. Both conserved end residues are part of each CDR3. D genes are given only for firm matches.

d_gene | j_gene | v_gene | CDR3aa | CDR3nt
. | TRBJ2-5 | TRBV11-2 | CASSFPGTEETQYF | TGTGCCAGCAGCTTCCCCGGGACTGAAGAGACCCAGTACTTC
TRBD1 | TRBJ1-5 | TRBV30 | CAWSAGQGGFYSNQPQHF | TGTGCCTGGAGTGCCGGACAGGGGGGATTCTATAGCAATCAGCCCCAGCATTTT
. | TRBJ1-2 | TRBV27 | CASMGVGGYTF | TGTGCCAGCATGGGGGTGGGTGGCTACACCTTC
TRBD2 | TRBJ2-3 | TRBV29-1 | CSARRGGNTDTQYF | TGCAGCGCCCGGCGGGGAGGGAACACAGATACGCAGTATTTT
TRBD2 | TRBJ2-5 | TRBV5-1 | CASSWSGAQETQYF | TGCGCCAGCAGCTGGAGCGGGGCACAAGAGACCCAGTACTTC
. | TRBJ1-2 | TRBV29-1 | CSVEDDLLGGYTF | TGCAGCGTTGAAGATGACTTACTAGGCGGCTACACCTTC
TRBD2 | TRBJ2-1 | TRBV24-1 | CATSDPGTSGSVGEQFF | TGTGCCACCAGTGACCCCGGGACTAGCGGGAGTGTGGGGGAGCAGTTCTTC
TRBD2 | TRBJ2-3 | TRBV4-2 | CASSQDQLAGFTDTQYF | TGTGCCAGCAGCCAAGACCAACTAGCGGGATTCACAGATACGCAGTATTTT
. | TRBJ1-2 | TRBV9 | CASSVALGGYGYTF | TGTGCCAGCAGCGTAGCCCTGGGGGGCTATGGCTACACCTTC
TRBD1 | TRBJ1-1 | TRBV6-1 | CASSDRTGNTEAFF | TGTGCCAGCAGTGATCGGACAGGGAACACTGAAGCTTTCTTT
TRBD1 | TRBJ2-1 | TRBV2 | CASSGGTVGEQFF | TGTGCCAGCAGTGGTGGGACAGTCGGTGAGCAGTTCTTC